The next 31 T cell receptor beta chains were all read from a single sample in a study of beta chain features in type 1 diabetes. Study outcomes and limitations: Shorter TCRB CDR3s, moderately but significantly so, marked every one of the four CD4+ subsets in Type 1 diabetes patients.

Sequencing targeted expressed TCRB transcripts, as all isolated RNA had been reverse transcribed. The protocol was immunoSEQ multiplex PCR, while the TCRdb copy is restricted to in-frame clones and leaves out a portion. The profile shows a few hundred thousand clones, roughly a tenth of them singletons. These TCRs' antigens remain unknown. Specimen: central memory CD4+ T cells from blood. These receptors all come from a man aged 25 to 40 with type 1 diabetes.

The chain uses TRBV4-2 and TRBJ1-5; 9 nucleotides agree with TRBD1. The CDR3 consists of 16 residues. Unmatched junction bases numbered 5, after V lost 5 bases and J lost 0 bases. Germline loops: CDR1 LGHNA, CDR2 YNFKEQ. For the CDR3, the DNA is TGTGCCAGCAGCTGGGGACAGGGAGCTAGCAATCAGCCCCAGCATTTT. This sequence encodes CASSWGQGASNQPQHF.

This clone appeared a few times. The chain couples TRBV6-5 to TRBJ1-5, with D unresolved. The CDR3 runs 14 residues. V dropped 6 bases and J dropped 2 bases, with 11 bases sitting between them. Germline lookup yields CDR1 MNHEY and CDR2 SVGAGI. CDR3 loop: CASSAALGNQPQHF. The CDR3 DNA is TGTGCCAGCAGCGCAGCGTTGGGCAATCAGCCCCAGCATTTT.

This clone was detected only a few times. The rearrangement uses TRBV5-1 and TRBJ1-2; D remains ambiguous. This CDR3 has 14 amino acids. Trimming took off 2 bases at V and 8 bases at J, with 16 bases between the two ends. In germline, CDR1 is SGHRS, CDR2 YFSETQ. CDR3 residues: CASSFVGEESGYTF. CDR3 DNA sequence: TGCGCCAGCAGCTTTGTGGGAGAGGAGTCCGGCTACACCTTC. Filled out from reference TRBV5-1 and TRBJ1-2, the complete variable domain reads KAGVTQTPRYLIKTRGQQVTLSCSPISGHRSVSWYQQTPGQGLQFLFEYFSETQRNKGNFPGRFSGRQFSNSRSEMNVSTLELGDSALYLCASSFVGEESGYTFGSGTRLTVV.

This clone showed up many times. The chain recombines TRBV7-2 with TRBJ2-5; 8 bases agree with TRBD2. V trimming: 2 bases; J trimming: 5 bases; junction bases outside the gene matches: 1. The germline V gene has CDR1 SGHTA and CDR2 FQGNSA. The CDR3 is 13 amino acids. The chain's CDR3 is CASSLQREETQYF. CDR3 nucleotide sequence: TGTGCCAGCAGCTTACAGCGGGAGGAGACCCAGTACTTC.

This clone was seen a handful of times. The CDR3 sequence: CASREGNQPQHF. DNA of the CDR3: TGTGCCAGCAGGGAGGGGAATCAGCCCCAGCATTTT. The V gene is TRBV7-2, the J gene TRBJ1-5; TRBD1 might be the D (5 bases). This CDR3 comprises 12 residues. Germline CDR1 reads SGHTA; CDR2 reads FQGNSA. The germline V and J ends were trimmed by 6 bases and 4 bases, with 7 bases remaining between them.

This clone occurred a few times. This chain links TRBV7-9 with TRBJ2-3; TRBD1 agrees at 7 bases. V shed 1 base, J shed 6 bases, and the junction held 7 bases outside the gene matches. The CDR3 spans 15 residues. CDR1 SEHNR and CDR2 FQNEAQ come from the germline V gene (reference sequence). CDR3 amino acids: CASSLEQGPRDTQYF. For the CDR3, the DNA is TGTGCCAGCAGCTTAGAACAGGGGCCCAGGGATACGCAGTATTTT. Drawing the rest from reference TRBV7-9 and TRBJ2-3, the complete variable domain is DTGVSQNPRHKITKRGQNVTFRCDPISEHNRLYWYRQTLGQGPEFLTYFQNEAQLEKSRLLSDRFSAERPKGSFSTLEIQRTEQGDSAMYLCASSLEQGPRDTQYFGPGTRLTVL.

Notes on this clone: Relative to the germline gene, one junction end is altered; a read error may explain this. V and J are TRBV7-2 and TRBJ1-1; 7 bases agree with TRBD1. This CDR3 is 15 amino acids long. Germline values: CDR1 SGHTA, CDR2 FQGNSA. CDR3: CASSLRSGQNSEAFF. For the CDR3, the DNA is TGTGCCAGCAGCCTCAGATCGGGACAGAACTCTGAAGCTTTCTTT.

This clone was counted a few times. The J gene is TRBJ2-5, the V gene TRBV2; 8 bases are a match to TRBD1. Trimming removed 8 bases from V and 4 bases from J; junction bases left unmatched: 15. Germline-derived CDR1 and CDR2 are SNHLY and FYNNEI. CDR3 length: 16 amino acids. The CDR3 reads CASPLGDRGGSETQYF. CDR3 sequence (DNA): TGTGCCAGCCCCCTCGGTGACAGGGGTGGATCAGAGACCCAGTACTTC.

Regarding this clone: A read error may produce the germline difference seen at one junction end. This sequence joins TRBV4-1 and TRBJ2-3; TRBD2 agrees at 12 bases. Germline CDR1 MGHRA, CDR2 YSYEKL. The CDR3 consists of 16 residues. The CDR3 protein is CASSSTSGGRGDTQYF. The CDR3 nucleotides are TGTGCCAGCAGCTCGACTAGCGGGGGAAGAGGAGATACGCAGTATTTT.

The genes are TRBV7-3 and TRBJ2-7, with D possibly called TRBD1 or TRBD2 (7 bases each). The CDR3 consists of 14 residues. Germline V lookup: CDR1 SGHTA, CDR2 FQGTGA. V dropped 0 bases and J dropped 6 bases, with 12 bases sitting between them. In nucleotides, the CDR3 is TGTGCCAGCAGCTTAACGGGAGGGGGCACCGAGCAGTACTTC. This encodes CASSLTGGGTEQYF. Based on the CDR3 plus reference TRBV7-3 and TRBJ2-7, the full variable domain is GAGVSQTPSNKVTEKGKYVELRCDPISGHTALYWYRQSLGQGPEFLIYFQGTGAADDSGLPNDRFFAVRPEGSVSTLKIQRTERGDSAVYLCASSLTGGGTEQYFGPGTRLTVT.

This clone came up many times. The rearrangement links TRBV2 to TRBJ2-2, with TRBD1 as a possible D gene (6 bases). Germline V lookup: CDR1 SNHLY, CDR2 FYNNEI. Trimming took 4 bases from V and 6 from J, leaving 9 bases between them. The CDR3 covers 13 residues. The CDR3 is CASSVTGSGELFF. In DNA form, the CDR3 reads TGTGCCAGCAGTGTAACAGGGTCCGGGGAGCTGTTTTTT.

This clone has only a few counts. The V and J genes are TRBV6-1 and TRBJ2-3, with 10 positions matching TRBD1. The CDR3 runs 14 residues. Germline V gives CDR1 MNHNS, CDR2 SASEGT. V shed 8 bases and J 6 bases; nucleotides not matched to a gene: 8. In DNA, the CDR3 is TGTGCCAGCCGCCCGGGACAGGGGTTTGATACGCAGTATTTT. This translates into CASRPGQGFDTQYF.

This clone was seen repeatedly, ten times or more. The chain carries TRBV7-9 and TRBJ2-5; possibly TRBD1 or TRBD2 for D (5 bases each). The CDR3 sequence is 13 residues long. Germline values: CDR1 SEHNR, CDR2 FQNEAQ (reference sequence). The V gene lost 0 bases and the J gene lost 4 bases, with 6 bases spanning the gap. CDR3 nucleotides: TGTGCCAGCAGCTTAGCAGGGACAGAGACCCAGTACTTC. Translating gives CASSLAGTETQYF.

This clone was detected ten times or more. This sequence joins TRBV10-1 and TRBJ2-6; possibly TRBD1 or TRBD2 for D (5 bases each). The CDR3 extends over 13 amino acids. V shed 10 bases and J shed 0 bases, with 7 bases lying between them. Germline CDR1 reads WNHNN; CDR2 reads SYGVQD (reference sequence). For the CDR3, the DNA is TGCGCCACGGGACCCTCTGGGGCCAACGTCCTGACTTTC. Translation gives CATGPSGANVLTF.

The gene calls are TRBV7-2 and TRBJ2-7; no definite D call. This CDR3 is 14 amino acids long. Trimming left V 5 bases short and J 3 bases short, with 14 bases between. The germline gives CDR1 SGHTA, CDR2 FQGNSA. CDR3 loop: CASSMQATLYEQYF. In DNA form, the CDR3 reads TGTGCCAGCAGCATGCAGGCCACACTCTACGAGCAGTACTTC.

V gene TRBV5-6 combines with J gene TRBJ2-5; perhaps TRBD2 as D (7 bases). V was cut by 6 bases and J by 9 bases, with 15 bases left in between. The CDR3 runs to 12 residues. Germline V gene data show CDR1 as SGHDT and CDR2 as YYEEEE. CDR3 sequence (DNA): TGTGCCAGCAACGCGGGAGCAGGGGCCCAGTACTTC. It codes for CASNAGAGAQYF. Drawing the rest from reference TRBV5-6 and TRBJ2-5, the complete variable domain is DAGVTQSPTHLIKTRGQQVTLRCSPKSGHDTVSWYQQALGQGPQFIFQYYEEEERQRGNFPDRFSGHQFPNYSSELNVNALLLGDSALYLCASNAGAGAQYFGPGTRLLVL.

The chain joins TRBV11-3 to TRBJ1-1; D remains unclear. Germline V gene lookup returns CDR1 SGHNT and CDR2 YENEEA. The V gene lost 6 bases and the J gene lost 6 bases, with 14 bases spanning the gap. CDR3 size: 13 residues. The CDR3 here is CASSRHRLAEAFF. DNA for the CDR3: TGTGCCAGCAGTAGACACCGGCTGGCTGAAGCTTTCTTT.

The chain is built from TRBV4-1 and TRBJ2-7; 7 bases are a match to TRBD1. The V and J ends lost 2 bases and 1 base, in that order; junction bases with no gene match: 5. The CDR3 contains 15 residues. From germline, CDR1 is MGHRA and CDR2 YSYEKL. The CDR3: CASSQPTGYSYEQYF. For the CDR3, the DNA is TGCGCCAGCAGCCAACCGACAGGGTATTCCTACGAGCAGTACTTC.

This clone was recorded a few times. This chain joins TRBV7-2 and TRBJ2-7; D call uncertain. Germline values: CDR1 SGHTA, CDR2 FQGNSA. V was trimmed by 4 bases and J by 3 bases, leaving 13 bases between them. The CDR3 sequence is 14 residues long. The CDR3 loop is CASSSDRAVYEQYF. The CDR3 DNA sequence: TGTGCCAGCAGCTCAGATAGGGCCGTCTACGAGCAGTACTTC. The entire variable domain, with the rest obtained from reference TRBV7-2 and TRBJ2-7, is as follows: GAGVSQSPSNKVTEKGKDVELRCDPISGHTALYWYRQSLGQGLEFLIYFQGNSAPDKSGLPSDRFSAERTGGSVSTLTIQRTQQEDSAVYLCASSSDRAVYEQYFGPGTRLTVT.

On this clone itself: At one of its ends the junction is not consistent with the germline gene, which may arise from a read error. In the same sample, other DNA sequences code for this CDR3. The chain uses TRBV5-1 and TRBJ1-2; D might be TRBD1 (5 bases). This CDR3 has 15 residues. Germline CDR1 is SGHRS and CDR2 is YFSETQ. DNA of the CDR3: TGTGCCAGCAGCTTGGCCGGGGCCGCTAACTATGGCTACACCTTC. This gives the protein CASSLAGAANYGYTF.

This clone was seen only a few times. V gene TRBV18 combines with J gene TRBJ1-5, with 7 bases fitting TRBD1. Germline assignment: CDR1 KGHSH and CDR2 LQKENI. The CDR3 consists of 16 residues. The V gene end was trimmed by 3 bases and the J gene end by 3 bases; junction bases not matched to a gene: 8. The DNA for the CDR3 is TGTGCCAGCTCACCTAAGGACAGGTCTTACAATCAGCCCCAGCATTTT. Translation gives CASSPKDRSYNQPQHF.

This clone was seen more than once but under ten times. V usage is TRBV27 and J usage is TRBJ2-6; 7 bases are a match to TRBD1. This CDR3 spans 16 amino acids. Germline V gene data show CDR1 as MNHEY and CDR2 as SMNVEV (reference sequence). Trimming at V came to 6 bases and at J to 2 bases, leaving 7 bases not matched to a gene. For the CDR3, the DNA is TGTGCCAGCAGGGGACAGCTGTCGGCTGGGGCCAACGTCCTGACTTTC. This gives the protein CASRGQLSAGANVLTF. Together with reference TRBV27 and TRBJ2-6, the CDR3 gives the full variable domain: EAQVTQNPRYLITVTGKKLTVTCSQNMNHEYMSWYRQDPGLGLRQIYYSMNVEVTDKGDVPEGYKVSRKEKRNFPLILESPSPNQTSLYFCASRGQLSAGANVLTFGAGSRLTVL.

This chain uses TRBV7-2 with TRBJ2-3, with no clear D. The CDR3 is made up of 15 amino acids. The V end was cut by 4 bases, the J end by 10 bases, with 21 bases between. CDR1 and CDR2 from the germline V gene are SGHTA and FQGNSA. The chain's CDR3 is CASSSVSWSPNPQYF. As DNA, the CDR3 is TGTGCCAGCAGCTCCGTGTCCTGGAGCCCGAACCCGCAGTATTTT.

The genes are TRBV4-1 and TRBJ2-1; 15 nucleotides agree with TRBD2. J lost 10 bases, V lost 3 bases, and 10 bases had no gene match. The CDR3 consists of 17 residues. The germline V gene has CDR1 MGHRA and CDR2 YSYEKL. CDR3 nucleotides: TGCGCCAGCAGCCAGTTGAATATGGGACTAGCGGGGGGAGAGCAGTTCTTC. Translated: CASSQLNMGLAGGEQFF.

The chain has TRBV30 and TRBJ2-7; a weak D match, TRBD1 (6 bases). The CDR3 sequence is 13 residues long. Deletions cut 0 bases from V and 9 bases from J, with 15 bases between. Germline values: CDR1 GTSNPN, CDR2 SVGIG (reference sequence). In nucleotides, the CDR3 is TGTGCCTGGAGTGTGGGGCAGGGGTCAACGCAGTACTTC. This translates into CAWSVGQGSTQYF.

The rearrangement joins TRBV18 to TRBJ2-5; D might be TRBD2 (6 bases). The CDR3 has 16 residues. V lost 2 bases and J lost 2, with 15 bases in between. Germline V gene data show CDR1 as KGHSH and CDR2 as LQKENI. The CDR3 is CASSPGVSGAQETQYF. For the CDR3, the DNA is TGTGCCAGCTCACCAGGGGTTAGCGGAGCACAAGAGACCCAGTACTTC. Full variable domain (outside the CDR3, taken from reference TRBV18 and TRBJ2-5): NAGVMQNPRHLVRRRGQEARLRCSPMKGHSHVYWYRQLPEEGLKFMVYLQKENIIDESGMPKERFSAEFPKEGPSILRIQQVVRGDSAAYFCASSPGVSGAQETQYFGPGTRLLVL.

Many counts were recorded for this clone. CDR3 DNA: TGTGCCAGCAGCGCCCATGTTGGGACAGGGAGGGAGCAGTACTTC. Encoded protein: CASSAHVGTGREQYF. The chain joins TRBV9 to TRBJ2-7; 9 bases map to TRBD1. The CDR3 sequence is 15 residues long. Germline CDR1 SGDLS, CDR2 YYNGEE. The J segment lost 7 bases and the V segment lost 3 bases, leaving 11 bases of the junction unmatched.

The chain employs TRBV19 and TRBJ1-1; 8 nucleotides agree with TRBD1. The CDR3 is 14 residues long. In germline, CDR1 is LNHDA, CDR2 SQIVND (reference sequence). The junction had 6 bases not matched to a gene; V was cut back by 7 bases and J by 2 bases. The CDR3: CASNTQGGNTEAFF. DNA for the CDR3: TGTGCCAGTAACACACAGGGGGGAAACACTGAAGCTTTCTTT.

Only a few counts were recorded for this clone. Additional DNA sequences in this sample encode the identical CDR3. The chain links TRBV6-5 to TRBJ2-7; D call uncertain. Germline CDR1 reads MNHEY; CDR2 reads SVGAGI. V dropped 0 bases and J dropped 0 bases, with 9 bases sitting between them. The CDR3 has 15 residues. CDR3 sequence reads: CASSYSGESSYEQYF. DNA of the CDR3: TGTGCCAGCAGTTACTCGGGCGAGAGCTCCTACGAGCAGTACTTC.

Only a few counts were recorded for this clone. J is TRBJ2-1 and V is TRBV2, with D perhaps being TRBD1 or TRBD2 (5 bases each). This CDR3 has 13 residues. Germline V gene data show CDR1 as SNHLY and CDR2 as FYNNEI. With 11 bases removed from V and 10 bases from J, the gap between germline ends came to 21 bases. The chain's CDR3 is CASHRDASGEQFF. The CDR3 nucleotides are TGTGCCTCCCACCGGGACGCATCTGGGGAGCAGTTCTTC.

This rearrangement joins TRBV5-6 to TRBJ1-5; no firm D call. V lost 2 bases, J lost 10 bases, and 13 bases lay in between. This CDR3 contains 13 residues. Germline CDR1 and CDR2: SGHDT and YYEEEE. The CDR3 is CASSLGSGNPQHF. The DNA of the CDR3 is TGTGCCAGCAGCTTAGGCTCCGGGAACCCCCAGCATTTT. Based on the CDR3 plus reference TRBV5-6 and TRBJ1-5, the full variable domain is DAGVTQSPTHLIKTRGQQVTLRCSPKSGHDTVSWYQQALGQGPQFIFQYYEEEERQRGNFPDRFSGHQFPNYSSELNVNALLLGDSALYLCASSLGSGNPQHFGDGTRLSIL.